This T cell receptor (beta chain) derives from a study of blood T cells in healthy people across ages. General study results and limits: Both higher diversity and more naive CD4+ cells marked long-lived donors when set against aged donors. PBMCs left unsorted prevented a conclusive naive versus antigen-experienced comparison.

This clonotype was counted many times. Its antigen is not known. The V and J ends lost 2 bases and 4 bases, in that order; junction bases with no gene match: 12. Germline CDR1 and CDR2: DFQATT and SNEGSKA (reference sequence). This CDR3 has 16 residues. A sample-barcoded 5' primer and a J-beta primer mix were used in a second PCR of about 6 to 11 cycles. TCRdb ran MiXCR on the 5' RACE reads and lists one entry per CDR3 protein. This sample has 630,000 or so distinct CDR3 sequences, with less than 40% found just once. The chain recombines TRBV20-1 with TRBJ1-1; 8 bases map to TRBD1. The sample taken for sequencing was blood. The receptor's source is a woman of 80 years or more in good health. The CDR3 reads CSARPNRGSRVTEAFF. CDR3 coding DNA: TGCAGTGCTAGACCCAACAGGGGGAGTAGGGTCACTGAAGCTTTCTTT.